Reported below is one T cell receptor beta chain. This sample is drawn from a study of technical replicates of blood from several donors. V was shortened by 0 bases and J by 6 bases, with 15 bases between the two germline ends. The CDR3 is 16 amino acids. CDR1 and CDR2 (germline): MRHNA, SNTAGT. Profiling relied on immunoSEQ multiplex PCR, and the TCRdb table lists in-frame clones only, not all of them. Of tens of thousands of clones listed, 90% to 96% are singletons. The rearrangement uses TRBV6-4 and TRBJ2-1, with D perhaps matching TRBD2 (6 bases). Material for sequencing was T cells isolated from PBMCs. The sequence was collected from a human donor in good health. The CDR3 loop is CASSDSSTGEGNEQFF. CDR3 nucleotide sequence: TGTGCCAGCAGTGACTCGTCGACGGGAGAGGGCAATGAGCAGTTCTTC.